One TCR beta chain is described in this entry. What it recognizes is unknown. This entry belongs to a study of Graves' ophthalmopathy and Graves' hyperthyroidism. Other autoimmune diseases, uncontrolled infections, pregnancy and lactation each led to patient exclusion. Diagnosis used clinical symptoms, serum thyroxine, TRAb, thyroid ultrasound and orbital computed tomography. RNA transcripts provided the template for amplifying TCR beta CDR3 regions. Following a first-round RT-PCR that used HTBI primers, a second-round multiplex PCR was carried out. TCRdb re-called the multiplex PCR reads through MiXCR, storing one row per CDR3 protein. The data hold 500,000 to 600,000 distinct CDR3 sequences, with less than 45% observed a single time. Findings and caveats of the study: Most thyroid-expanded clonotypes exceeding 0.001 frequency were also found in blood.

The V gene's germline CDR1 is SEHNR and CDR2 FQNEAQ (reference sequence). This CDR3 comprises 19 residues. Trimming cost V 4 bases and J 2 bases; bases outside gene matches: 14. The sequenced sample was peripheral blood or thyroid tissue (not recorded which). The chain employs TRBV7-9 and TRBJ2-7; 13 nucleotides line up with TRBD2. This clonotype was obtained from an adult man with Graves' hyperthyroidism. CDR3 region: CASSSPPGLAGSSTYEQYF. In DNA form, the CDR3 reads TGTGCCAGCAGCTCCCCCCCGGGACTAGCGGGAAGCTCCACCTACGAGCAGTACTTC.